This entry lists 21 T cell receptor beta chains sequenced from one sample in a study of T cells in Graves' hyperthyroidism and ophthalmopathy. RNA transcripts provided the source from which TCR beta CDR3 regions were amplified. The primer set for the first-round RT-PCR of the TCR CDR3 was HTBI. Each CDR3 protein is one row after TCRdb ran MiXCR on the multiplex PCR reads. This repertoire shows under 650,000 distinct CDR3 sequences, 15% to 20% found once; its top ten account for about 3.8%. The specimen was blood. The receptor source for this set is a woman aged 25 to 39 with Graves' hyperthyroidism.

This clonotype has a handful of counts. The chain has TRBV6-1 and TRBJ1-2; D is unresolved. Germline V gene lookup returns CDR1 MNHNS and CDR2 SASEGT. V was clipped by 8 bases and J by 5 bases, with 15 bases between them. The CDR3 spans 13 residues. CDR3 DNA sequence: TGTGCCAGCTTGGGTCGAGGGCGATATGGCTACACCTTC. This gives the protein CASLGRGRYGYTF.

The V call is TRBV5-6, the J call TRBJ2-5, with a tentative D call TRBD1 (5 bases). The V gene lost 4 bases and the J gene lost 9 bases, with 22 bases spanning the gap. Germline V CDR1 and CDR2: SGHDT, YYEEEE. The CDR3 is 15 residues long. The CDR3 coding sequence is TGTGCCAGCAGCGTGGTCGGACAAGGGATCGAGGCCCAGTACTTC. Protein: CASSVVGQGIEAQYF.

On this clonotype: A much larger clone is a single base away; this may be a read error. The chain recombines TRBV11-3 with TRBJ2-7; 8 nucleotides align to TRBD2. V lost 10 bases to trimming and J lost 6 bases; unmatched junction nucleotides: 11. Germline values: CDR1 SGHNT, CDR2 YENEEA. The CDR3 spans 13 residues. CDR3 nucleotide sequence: TGTGCCACCAAACCAGCGGGAGTGGGCGAGCAGTACTTC. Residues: CATKPAGVGEQYF.

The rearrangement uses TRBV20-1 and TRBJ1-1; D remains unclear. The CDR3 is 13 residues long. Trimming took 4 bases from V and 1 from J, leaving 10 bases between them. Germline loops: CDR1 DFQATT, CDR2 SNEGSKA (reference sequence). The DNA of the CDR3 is TGCAGTGCTATCCTCACAGCGAACACTGAAGCTTTCTTT. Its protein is CSAILTANTEAFF.

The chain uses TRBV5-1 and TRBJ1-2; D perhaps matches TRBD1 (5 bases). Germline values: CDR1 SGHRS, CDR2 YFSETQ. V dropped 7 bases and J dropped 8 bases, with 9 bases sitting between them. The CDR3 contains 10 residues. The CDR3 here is CASGARGYTF. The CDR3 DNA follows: TGCGCCAGCGGGGCCCGAGGCTACACCTTC.

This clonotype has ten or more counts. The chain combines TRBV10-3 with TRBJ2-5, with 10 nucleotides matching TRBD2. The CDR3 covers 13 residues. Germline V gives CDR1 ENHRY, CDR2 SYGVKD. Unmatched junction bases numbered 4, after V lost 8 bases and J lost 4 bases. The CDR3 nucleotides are TGTGCCATCGGTGCTAGCGGGAGAGAGACCCAGTACTTC. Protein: CAIGASGRETQYF.

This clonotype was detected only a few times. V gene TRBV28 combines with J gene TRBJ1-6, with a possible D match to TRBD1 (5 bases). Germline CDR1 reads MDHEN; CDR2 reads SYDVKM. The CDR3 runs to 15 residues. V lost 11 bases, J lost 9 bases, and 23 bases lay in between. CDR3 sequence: CAGRPRTRTGSPLHF. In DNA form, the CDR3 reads TGTGCCGGCCGACCCAGGACAAGGACGGGTTCACCCCTCCACTTT.

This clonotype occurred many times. This CDR3 reads CASSSPGYGYTF. The CDR3 DNA reads TGCGCCAGCAGCTCACCGGGTTATGGCTACACCTTC. This chain joins TRBV5-1 and TRBJ1-2, with no clear D. The CDR3 has 12 amino acids. Germline V gene sequence: CDR1 SGHRS, CDR2 YFSETQ. V was pared by 3 bases and J by 5 bases, with 8 bases between.

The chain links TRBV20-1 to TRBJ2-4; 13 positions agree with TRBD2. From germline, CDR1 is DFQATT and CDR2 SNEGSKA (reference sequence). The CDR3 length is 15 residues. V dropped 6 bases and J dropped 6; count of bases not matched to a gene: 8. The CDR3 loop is CSAPTSGRLGNIQYF. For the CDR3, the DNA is TGCAGTGCCCCGACTAGCGGGAGGCTGGGAAACATTCAGTACTTC.

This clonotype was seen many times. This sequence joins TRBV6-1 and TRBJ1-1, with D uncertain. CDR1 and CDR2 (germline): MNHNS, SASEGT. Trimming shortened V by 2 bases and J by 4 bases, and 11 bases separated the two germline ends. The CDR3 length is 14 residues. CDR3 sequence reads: CASSEMGRITEAFF. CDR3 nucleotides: TGTGCCAGCAGTGAAATGGGCAGGATCACTGAAGCTTTCTTT.

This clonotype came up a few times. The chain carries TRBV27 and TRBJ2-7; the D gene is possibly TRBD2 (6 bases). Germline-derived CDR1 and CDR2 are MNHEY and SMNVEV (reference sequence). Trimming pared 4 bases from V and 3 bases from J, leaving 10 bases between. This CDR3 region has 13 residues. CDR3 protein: CASSSAGIYEQYF. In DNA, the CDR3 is TGTGCCAGCAGTTCCGCGGGGATCTACGAGCAGTACTTC.

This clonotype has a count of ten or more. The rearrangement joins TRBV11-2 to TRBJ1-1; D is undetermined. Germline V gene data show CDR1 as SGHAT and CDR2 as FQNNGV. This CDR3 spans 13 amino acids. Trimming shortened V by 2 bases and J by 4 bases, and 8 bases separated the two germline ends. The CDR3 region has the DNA TGTGCCAGCAGCTTAATGGGGTCCACTGAAGCTTTCTTT. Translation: CASSLMGSTEAFF.

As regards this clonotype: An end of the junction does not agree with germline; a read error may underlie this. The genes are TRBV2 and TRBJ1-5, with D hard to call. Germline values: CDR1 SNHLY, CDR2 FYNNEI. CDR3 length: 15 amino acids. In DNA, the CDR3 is TGCGCCAGCAGCCAAGTTCGGCAGATCAATCAGCCCCAGCATTTT. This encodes CASSQVRQINQPQHF.

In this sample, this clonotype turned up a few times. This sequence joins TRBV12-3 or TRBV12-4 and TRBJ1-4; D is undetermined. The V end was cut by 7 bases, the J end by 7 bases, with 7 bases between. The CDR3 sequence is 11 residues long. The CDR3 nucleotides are TGTGCCAGCACCCAATCTGAAAAACTGTTTTTT. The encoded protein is CASTQSEKLFF.

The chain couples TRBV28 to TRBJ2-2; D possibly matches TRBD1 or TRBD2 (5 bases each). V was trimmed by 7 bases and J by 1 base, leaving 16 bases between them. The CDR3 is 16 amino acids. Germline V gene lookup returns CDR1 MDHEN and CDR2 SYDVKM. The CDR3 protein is CASIPWDRLNTGELFF. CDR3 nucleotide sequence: TGTGCCAGCATCCCCTGGGACCGCCTGAACACCGGGGAGCTGTTTTTT.

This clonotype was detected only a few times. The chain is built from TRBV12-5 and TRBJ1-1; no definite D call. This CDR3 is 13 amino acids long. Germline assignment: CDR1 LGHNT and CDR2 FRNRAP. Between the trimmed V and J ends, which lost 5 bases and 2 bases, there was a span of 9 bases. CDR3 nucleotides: TGTGCTAGTGGTCAATTCAAAAACACTGAAGCTTTCTTT. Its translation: CASGQFKNTEAFF.

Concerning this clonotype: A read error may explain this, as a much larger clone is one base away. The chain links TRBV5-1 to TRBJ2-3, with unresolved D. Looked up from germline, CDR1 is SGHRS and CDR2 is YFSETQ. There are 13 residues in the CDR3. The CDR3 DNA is TGCGCCAGCAGCTTATACGGAACAGATATGCAGTATTTT. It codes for CASSLYGTDMQYF.

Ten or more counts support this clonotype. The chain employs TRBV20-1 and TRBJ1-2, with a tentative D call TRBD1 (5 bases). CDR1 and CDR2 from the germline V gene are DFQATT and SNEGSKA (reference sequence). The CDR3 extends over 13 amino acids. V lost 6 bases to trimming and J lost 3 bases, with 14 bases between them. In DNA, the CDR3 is TGCAGTGCGGGGCAGGCCCCTGACTATGGCTACACCTTC. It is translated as CSAGQAPDYGYTF.

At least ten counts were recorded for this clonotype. The CDR3 nucleotides are TGTGCCTGGAGTGTAGTATTGGGGACAGGGAATGGCTACACCTTC. This gives the protein CAWSVVLGTGNGYTF. The V call is TRBV30, the J call TRBJ1-2; 9 nucleotides line up with TRBD1. V was clipped by 0 bases and J by 6 bases; unmatched bases: 8. In germline, CDR1 is GTSNPN, CDR2 SVGIG (reference sequence). There are 15 residues in the CDR3.

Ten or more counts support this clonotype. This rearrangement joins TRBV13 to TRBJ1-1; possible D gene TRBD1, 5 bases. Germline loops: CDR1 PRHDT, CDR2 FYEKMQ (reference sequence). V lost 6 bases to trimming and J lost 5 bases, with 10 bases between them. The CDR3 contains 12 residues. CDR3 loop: CASSKGDTEAFF. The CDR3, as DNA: TGTGCCAGCAGTAAAGGGGATACTGAAGCTTTCTTT. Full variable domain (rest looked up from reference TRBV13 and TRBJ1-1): AAGVIQSPRHLIKEKRETATLKCYPIPRHDTVYWYQQGPGQDPQFLISFYEKMQSDKGSIPDRFSAQQFSDYHSELNMSSLELGDSALYFCASSKGDTEAFFGQGTRLTVV.

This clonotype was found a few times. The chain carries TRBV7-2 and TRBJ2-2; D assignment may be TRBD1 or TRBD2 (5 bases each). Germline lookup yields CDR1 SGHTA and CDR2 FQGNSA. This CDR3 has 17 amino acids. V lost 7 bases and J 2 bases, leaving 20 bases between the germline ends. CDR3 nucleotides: TGTGCCAGCACCACTGGACCCGGGGCAGCTAACACCGGGGAGCTGTTTTTT. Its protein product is CASTTGPGAANTGELFF.